This T cell receptor (beta chain) is drawn from a study of early T cells in non-severe SARS-CoV-2 infection. In the study overall: Investigators sequenced bulk RNA drawn from unsorted whole blood, and chains remained unpaired. The study, taken as a whole, reports: Reliance on VDJdb matching favored anti-spike CD8 responses; private and CD4 specificities were missed.

Each single cDNA molecule received a unique molecular identifier. TCRdb re-called the 5' RACE reads with MiXCR, one entry per CDR3 protein. The data contain fewer than 55,000 distinct CDR3 sequences, 9% to 9.5% of them singletons. Turning to this clonotype: The antigen remains undetermined.

Deletions cut 3 bases from V and 0 bases from J, with 14 bases between. There are 16 residues in the CDR3. Germline V lookup: CDR1 SGHDT, CDR2 YYEEEE. This TCR was sampled from an adult who was a healthcare worker with PCR-confirmed SARS-CoV-2 infection or an uninfected control (not recorded which). Sequences were obtained from whole blood. The V call is TRBV5-6, the J call TRBJ2-3; possible D gene TRBD1, 6 bases. For the CDR3, the DNA is TGTGCCAGCAGCTCGCTCGGGACATCTAGCACAGATACGCAGTATTTT. The encoded protein is CASSSLGTSSTDTQYF.